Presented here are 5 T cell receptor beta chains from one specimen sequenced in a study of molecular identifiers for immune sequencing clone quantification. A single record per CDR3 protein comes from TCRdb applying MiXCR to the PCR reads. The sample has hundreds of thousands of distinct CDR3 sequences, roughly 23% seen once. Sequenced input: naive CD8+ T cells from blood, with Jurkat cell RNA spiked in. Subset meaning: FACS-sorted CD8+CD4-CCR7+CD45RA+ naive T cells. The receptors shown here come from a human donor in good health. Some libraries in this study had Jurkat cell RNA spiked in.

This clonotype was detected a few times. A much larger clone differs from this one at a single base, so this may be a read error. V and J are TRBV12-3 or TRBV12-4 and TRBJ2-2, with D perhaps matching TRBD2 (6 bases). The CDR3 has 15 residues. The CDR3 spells CTSNGRIEDTGELFF. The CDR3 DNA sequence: TGTACCAGCAACGGGAGAATTGAGGACACCGGGGAGCTGTTTTTT.

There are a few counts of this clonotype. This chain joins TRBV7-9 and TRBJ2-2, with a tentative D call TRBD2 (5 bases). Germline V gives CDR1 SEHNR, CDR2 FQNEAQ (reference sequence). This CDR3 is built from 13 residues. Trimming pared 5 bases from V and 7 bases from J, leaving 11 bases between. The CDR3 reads CASSNPRDGELFF. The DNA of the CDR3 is TGTGCCAGCAGCAATCCCCGGGACGGGGAGCTGTTTTTT. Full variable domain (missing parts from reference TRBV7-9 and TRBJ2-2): DTGVSQNPRHKITKRGQNVTFRCDPISEHNRLYWYRQTLGQGPEFLTYFQNEAQLEKSRLLSDRFSAERPKGSFSTLEIQRTEQGDSAMYLCASSNPRDGELFFGEGSRLTVL.

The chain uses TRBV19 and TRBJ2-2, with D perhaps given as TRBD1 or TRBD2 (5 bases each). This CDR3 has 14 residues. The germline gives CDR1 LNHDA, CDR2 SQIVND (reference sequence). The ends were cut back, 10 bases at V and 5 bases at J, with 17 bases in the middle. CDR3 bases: TGTGCCACCTCAACTGGGACGGGAACCGGGGAGCTGTTTTTT. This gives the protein CATSTGTGTGELFF.

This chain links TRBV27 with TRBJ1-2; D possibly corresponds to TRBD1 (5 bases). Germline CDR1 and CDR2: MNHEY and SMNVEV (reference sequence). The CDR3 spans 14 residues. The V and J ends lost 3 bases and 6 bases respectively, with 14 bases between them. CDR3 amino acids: CASSFWGGTDGYTF. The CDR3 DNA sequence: TGTGCCAGCAGTTTCTGGGGGGGAACTGATGGCTACACCTTC.

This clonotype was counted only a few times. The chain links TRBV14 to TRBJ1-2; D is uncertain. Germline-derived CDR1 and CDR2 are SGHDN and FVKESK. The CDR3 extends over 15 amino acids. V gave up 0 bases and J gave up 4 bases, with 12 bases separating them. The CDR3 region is CASSQDEGGRYGYTF. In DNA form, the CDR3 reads TGTGCCAGCAGCCAAGATGAGGGAGGCCGCTATGGCTACACCTTC.